This T cell receptor (beta chain) was identified during a study of cytomegalovirus exposure and HLA in healthy donors. Germline assignment: CDR1 MNHNS and CDR2 SASEGT. The length of the CDR3 is 14 residues. J lost 8 bases, V lost 6 bases, and 8 bases had no gene match. PCR involved 60 Vbeta and 13 Jbeta primers. Here immunoSEQ multiplex PCR was the method, and the copy in TCRdb shows in-frame clones only, minus some. The sample consists of about 150,000 clones, under 80% of them appearing once. The TCR sequence derives from a man aged 30 to 45 in good health and CMV-seronegative. This chain uses TRBV6-1 with TRBJ2-1; 9 nucleotides align to TRBD1. Input material: PBMCs. This CDR3 is CASSATGGGDEQFF. CDR3 coding DNA: TGTGCCAGCAGCGCCACAGGGGGCGGCGATGAGCAGTTCTTC.